Listed below are T cell receptor beta chains from one sample, sequenced in a study of response to subunit inactivated influenza vaccine. TCRdb redid the calling of the RT-PCR reads with MiXCR, one entry per CDR3 protein. The table includes hundreds of thousands of distinct CDR3 sequences, about 15% detected once. This specimen consisted of CD4+ T cells sorted from PBMCs, obtained less than 30 months after vaccination. The source is a man between 50 and 75 years old who received an inactivated influenza vaccine. The CDR3 runs from the conserved cysteine through the conserved F or W. A D gene is named only where the DNA matches it firmly. Size is omitted from some rows. Given values are once, few, many or a class for expanded clones.

D: TRBD2
J: TRBJ2-3
size: .
V: TRBV5-1
CDR3: CASSLAPSGGSTDTQYF
DNA: TGCGCCAGCAGCTTGGCCCCTAGCGGGGGGTCCACAGATACGCAGTATTTT

D: .
J: TRBJ2-2
size: .
V: TRBV3-1
CDR3: CASSQELYSVDGELFF
DNA: TGTGCCAGCAGCCAAGAGTTGTATAGCGTCGACGGGGAGCTGTTTTTT

D: TRBD2
J: TRBJ2-2
size: many
V: TRBV10-3
CDR3: CAIAGTSGIEYTGELFF
DNA: TGTGCCATTGCCGGGACTAGCGGGATAGAGTACACCGGGGAGCTGTTTTTT

D: TRBD2
J: TRBJ2-2
size: .
V: TRBV3-1
CDR3: CASSPRMTSGGATGELFF
DNA: TGTGCCAGCAGCCCGAGAATGACCAGCGGGGGGGCCACCGGGGAGCTGTTTTTT

D: .
J: TRBJ2-3
size: few
V: TRBV29-1
CDR3: CSVEERDTQYF
DNA: TGCAGCGTTGAGGAGCGAGATACGCAGTATTTT

D: TRBD2
J: TRBJ2-2
size: .
V: TRBV25-1
CDR3: CASSEYWGTTNTGELFF
DNA: TGTGCCAGCAGTGAATATTGGGGGACTACGAACACCGGGGAGCTGTTTTTT

D: .
J: TRBJ2-5
size: few
V: TRBV7-3
CDR3: CASSINGVGETQYF
DNA: TGTGCCAGCAGCATTAACGGAGTAGGGGAGACCCAGTACTTC

D: TRBD1
J: TRBJ2-2
size: few
V: TRBV14
CDR3: CASSPHRGPRISGELFF
DNA: TGTGCCAGCAGCCCACACAGGGGCCCTCGAATCTCGGGGGAGCTGTTTTTT

D: .
J: TRBJ2-7
size: .
V: TRBV20-1
CDR3: CSARDRLGSHEQYF
DNA: TGCAGTGCTAGAGACCGACTAGGTTCCCACGAGCAGTACTTC

D: .
J: TRBJ2-7
size: few
V: TRBV14
CDR3: CASSQVPEKYF
DNA: TGTGCCAGCAGCCAAGTTCCAGAAAAGTACTTC

D: TRBD2
J: TRBJ2-7
size: few
V: TRBV3-1
CDR3: CASSHPTSGRTYEQYF
DNA: TGTGCCAGCAGCCATCCTACTAGCGGGAGGACCTACGAGCAGTACTTC

D: .
J: TRBJ2-3
size: few
V: TRBV3-1
CDR3: CASSRFSGTDTQYF
DNA: TGTGCCAGCAGCCGATTTAGCGGCACAGATACGCAGTATTTT

D: .
J: TRBJ2-7
size: .
V: TRBV12-3/TRBV12-4
CDR3: CASSLGSWGAGEQYF
DNA: TGTGCCAGCAGTTTAGGATCATGGGGGGCGGGGGAGCAGTACTTC

D: .
J: TRBJ1-1
size: .
V: TRBV19
CDR3: CASKFGRSNTEAFF
DNA: TGTGCCAGTAAATTCGGCAGATCGAACACTGAAGCTTTCTTT

D: .
J: TRBJ2-1
size: .
V: TRBV12-3/TRBV12-4
CDR3: CASSPAVVPQFF
DNA: TGTGCCAGCAGCCCCGCAGTGGTTCCCCAGTTCTTC

D: .
J: TRBJ1-4
size: .
V: TRBV2
CDR3: CASSDGIVRNEKLFF
DNA: TGTGCCAGCAGTGACGGGATAGTTCGGAATGAAAAACTGTTTTTT

D: TRBD1
J: TRBJ2-4
size: .
V: TRBV5-1
CDR3: CASGETGAKNIQYF
DNA: TGCGCCAGCGGGGAGACAGGGGCCAAAAACATTCAGTACTTC

D: TRBD1
J: TRBJ1-3
size: few
V: TRBV4-2
CDR3: CASSTVPPGTGILAGNTIYF
DNA: TGTGCCAGCAGCACAGTGCCCCCCGGGACAGGGATTCTTGCTGGAAACACCATATATTTT

D: .
J: TRBJ2-1
size: few
V: TRBV4-3
CDR3: CASSQDFAGSDNEQFF
DNA: TGCGCCAGCAGCCAAGATTTTGCAGGGTCAGACAATGAGCAGTTCTTC

D: TRBD2
J: TRBJ2-1
size: few
V: TRBV29-1
CDR3: CSSMGTSGINEQFF
DNA: TGCAGTAGCATGGGGACTAGCGGGATCAATGAGCAGTTCTTC

D: .
J: TRBJ1-2
size: .
V: TRBV20-1
CDR3: CSARAEANYGYTF
DNA: TGCAGTGCTAGGGCAGAAGCTAACTATGGCTACACCTTC

D: .
J: TRBJ2-3
size: few
V: TRBV2
CDR3: CASSWRLGTDTQYF
DNA: TGTGCCAGCAGTTGGAGACTAGGCACAGATACGCAGTATTTT

D: .
J: TRBJ2-5
size: .
V: TRBV6-2/TRBV6-3
CDR3: CASSGRGGETQYF
DNA: TGTGCCAGCAGCGGCAGGGGCGGGGAGACCCAGTACTTC

D: TRBD2
J: TRBJ2-3
size: many
V: TRBV20-1
CDR3: CSASATLAGGPDTQYF
DNA: TGCAGTGCTAGTGCAACCCTAGCGGGAGGACCAGATACGCAGTATTTT

D: .
J: TRBJ2-7
size: .
V: TRBV7-2
CDR3: CASSQLPYEQYF
DNA: TGTGCCAGCAGCCAACTCCCTTACGAGCAGTACTTC

D: .
J: TRBJ2-3
size: many
V: TRBV11-2
CDR3: CASSFAGRSTDTQYF
DNA: TGTGCCAGCAGCTTCGCGGGCAGAAGCACAGATACGCAGTATTTT

D: TRBD1
J: TRBJ2-7
size: few
V: TRBV28
CDR3: CASITGGQETYEQYF
DNA: TGTGCCAGCATCACCGGGGGACAGGAGACCTACGAGCAGTACTTC

D: .
J: TRBJ1-4
size: .
V: TRBV20-1
CDR3: CSARGPATNEKLFF
DNA: TGCAGTGCTAGAGGACCGGCGACTAATGAAAAACTGTTTTTT

D: .
J: TRBJ1-1
size: many
V: TRBV18
CDR3: CASSPNGNTEAFF
DNA: TGTGCCAGCTCCCCAAACGGGAACACTGAAGCTTTCTTT

D: .
J: TRBJ2-1
size: few
V: TRBV15
CDR3: CATRATSSSYNEQFF
DNA: TGTGCCACCAGGGCTACCTCCAGCTCCTACAATGAGCAGTTCTTC

D: TRBD2
J: TRBJ2-1
size: many
V: TRBV3-1
CDR3: CASSPRLAEQFF
DNA: TGTGCCAGCAGCCCTAGACTAGCCGAGCAGTTCTTC

D: .
J: TRBJ1-2
size: .
V: TRBV29-1
CDR3: CRPMRGALDYGYTF
DNA: TGCAGACCTATGAGGGGGGCGCTTGACTATGGCTACACCTTC

D: TRBD2
J: TRBJ2-1
size: many
V: TRBV20-1
CDR3: CSARTSFSNNEQFF
DNA: TGCAGTGCTCGGACTAGCTTCAGCAACAATGAGCAGTTCTTC